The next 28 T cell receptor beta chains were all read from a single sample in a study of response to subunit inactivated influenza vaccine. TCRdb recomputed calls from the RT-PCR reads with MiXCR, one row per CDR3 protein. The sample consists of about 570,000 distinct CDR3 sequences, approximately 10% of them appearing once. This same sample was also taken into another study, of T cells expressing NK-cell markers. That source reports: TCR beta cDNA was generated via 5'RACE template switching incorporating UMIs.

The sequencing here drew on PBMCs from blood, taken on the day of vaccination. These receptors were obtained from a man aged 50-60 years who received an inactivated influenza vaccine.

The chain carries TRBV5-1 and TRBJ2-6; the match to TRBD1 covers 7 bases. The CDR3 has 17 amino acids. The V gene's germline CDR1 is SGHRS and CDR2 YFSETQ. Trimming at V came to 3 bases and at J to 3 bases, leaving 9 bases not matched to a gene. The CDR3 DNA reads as TGCGCCAGCAGCTCCAGGACAGGCGTTGGTGGGGCCAACGTCCTGACTTTC. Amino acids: CASSSRTGVGGANVLTF. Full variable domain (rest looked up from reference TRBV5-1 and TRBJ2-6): KAGVTQTPRYLIKTRGQQVTLSCSPISGHRSVSWYQQTPGQGLQFLFEYFSETQRNKGNFPGRFSGRQFSNSRSEMNVSTLELGDSALYLCASSSRTGVGGANVLTFGAGSRLTVL.

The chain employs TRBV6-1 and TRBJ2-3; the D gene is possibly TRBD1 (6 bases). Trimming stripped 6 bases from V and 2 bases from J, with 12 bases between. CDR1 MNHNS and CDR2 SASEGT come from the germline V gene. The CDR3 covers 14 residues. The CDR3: CASRARGFTDTQYF. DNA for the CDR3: TGTGCCAGCAGAGCTAGGGGGTTCACAGATACGCAGTATTTT.

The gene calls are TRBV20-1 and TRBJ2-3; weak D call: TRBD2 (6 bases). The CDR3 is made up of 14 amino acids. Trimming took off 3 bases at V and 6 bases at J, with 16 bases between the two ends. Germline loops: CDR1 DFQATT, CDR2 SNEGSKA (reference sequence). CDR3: CSASVPWGEDTQYF. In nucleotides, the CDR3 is TGCAGTGCTAGTGTCCCATGGGGGGAGGATACGCAGTATTTT.

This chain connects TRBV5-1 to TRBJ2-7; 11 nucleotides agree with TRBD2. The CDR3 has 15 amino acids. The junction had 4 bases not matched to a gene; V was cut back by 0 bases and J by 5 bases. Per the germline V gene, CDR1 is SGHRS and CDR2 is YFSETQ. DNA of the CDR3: TGCGCCAGCAGCTTGGGTCTAGCGGGAGGACACGAGCAGTACTTC. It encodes CASSLGLAGGHEQYF.

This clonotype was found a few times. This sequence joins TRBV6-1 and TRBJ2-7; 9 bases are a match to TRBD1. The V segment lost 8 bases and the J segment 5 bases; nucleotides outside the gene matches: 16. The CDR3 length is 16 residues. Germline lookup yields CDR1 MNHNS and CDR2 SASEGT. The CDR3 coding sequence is TGTGCCAGCCACGTTGGGAGGGGGACAGGGTTCCACGAGCAGTACTTC. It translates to CASHVGRGTGFHEQYF.

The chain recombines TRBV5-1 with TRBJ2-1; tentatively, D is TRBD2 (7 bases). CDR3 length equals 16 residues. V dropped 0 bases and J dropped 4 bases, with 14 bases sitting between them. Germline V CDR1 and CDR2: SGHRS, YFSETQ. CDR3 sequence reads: CASSLDAGAIYNEQFF. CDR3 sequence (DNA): TGCGCCAGCAGCTTGGATGCGGGGGCGATATACAATGAGCAGTTCTTC.

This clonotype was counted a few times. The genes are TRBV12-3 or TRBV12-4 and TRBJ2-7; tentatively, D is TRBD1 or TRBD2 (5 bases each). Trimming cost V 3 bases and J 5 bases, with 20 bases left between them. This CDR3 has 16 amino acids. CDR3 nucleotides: TGTGCCAGCAGTTTCGGGGCAGGGCCTGTCGTCCACGAGCAGTACTTC. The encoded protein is CASSFGAGPVVHEQYF.

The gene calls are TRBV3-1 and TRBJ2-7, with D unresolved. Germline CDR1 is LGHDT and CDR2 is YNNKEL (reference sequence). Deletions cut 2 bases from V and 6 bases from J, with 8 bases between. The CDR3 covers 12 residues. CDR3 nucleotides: TGTGCCAGCAGCCAAACGGATACCGAGCAGTACTTC. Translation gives CASSQTDTEQYF.

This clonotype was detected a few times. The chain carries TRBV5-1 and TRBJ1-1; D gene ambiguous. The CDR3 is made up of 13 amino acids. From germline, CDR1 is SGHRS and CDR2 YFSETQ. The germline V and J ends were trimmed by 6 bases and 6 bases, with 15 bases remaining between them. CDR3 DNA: TGCGCCAGCAAACTACCGTGGGGTTCTGAAGCTTTCTTT. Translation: CASKLPWGSEAFF.

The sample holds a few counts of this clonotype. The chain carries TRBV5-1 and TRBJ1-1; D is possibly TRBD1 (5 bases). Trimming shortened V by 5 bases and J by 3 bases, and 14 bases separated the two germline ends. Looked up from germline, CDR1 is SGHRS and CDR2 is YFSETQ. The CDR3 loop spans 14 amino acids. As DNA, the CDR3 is TGCGCCAGCAGGGATTGGGACGGTTACACTGAAGCTTTCTTT. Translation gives CASRDWDGYTEAFF.

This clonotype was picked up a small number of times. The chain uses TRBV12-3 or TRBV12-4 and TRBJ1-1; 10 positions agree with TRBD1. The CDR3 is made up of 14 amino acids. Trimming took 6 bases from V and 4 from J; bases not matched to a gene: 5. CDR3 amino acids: CASRSTGGGTEAFF. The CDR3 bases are TGTGCCAGCAGGTCGACAGGGGGCGGCACTGAAGCTTTCTTT.

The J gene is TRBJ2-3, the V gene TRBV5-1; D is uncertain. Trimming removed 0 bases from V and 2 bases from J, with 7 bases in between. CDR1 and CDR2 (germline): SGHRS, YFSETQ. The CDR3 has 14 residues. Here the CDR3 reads CASSLVTDTDTQYF. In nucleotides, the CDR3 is TGCGCCAGCAGCTTGGTCACTGACACAGATACGCAGTATTTT.

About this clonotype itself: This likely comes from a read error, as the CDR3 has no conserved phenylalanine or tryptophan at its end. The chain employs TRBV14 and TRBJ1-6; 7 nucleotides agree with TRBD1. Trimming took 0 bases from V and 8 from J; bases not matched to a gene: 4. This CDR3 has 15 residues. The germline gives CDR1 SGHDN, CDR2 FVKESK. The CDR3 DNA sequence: TGTGCCAGCAGCCAAGATCCAGGGGGGCATTCACCCCTCCACTTA. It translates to CASSQDPGGHSPLHL.

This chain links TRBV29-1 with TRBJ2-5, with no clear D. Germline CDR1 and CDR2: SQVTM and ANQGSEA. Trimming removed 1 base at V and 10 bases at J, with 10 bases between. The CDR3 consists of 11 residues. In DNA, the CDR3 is TGCAGCGTTGAAGGGGGATCTCGCCAGTACTTC. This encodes CSVEGGSRQYF.

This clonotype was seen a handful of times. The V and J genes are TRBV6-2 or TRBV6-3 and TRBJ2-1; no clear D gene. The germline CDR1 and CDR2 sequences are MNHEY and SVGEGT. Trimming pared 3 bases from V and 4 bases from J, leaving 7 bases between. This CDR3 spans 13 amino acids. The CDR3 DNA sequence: TGTGCCAGCAGTTATTACGAGTACAATGAGCAGTTCTTC. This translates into CASSYYEYNEQFF.

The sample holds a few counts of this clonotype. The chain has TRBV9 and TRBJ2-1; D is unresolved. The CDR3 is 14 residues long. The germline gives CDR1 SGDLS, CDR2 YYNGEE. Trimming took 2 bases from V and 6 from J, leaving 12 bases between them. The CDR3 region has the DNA TGTGCCAGCAGCGTCCATCCCCCGGGCAATGAGCAGTTCTTC. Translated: CASSVHPPGNEQFF.

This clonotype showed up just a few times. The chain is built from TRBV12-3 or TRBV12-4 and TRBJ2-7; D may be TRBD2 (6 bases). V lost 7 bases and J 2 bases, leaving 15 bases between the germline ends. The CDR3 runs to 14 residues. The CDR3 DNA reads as TGTGCCAGCACTGAAACCGGAGGGGCCTACGAGCAGTACTTC. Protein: CASTETGGAYEQYF.

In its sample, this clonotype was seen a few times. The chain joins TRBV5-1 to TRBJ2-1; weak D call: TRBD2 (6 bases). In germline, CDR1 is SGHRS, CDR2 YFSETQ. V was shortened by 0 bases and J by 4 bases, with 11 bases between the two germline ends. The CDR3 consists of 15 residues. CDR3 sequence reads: CASSLEASAYNEQFF. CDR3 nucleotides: TGCGCCAGCAGCTTGGAGGCTAGCGCGTACAATGAGCAGTTCTTC.

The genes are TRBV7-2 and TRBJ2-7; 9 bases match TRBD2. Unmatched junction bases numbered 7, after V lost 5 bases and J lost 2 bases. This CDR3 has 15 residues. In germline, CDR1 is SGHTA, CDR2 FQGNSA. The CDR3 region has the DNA TGTGCCAGCAGCACCACTAGCGGGTTCACCTACGAGCAGTACTTC. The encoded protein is CASSTTSGFTYEQYF. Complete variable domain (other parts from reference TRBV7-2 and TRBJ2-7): GAGVSQSPSNKVTEKGKDVELRCDPISGHTALYWYRQSLGQGLEFLIYFQGNSAPDKSGLPSDRFSAERTGGSVSTLTIQRTQQEDSAVYLCASSTTSGFTYEQYFGPGTRLTVT.

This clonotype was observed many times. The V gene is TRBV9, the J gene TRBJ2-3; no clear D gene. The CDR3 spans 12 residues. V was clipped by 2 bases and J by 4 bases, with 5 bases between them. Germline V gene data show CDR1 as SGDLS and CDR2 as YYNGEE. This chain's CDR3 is CASSVFPDTQYF. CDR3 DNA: TGTGCCAGCAGCGTCTTCCCAGATACGCAGTATTTT. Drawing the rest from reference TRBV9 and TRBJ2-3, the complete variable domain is DSGVTQTPKHLITATGQRVTLRCSPRSGDLSVYWYQQSLDQGLQFLIQYYNGEERAKGNILERFSAQQFPDLHSELNLSSLELGDSALYFCASSVFPDTQYFGPGTRLTVL.

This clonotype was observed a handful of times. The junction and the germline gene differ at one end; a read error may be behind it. The CDR3 coding sequence is TGCGCCAGCAGCCAGTACTCCGGGACAGGGGTCTCCACCTTC. It codes for CASSQYSGTGVSTF. V gene TRBV4-3 combines with J gene TRBJ2-1; TRBD1 matches at 10 bases. The germline V gene encodes CDR1 LGHNA and CDR2 YSLEER. This CDR3 has 14 residues.

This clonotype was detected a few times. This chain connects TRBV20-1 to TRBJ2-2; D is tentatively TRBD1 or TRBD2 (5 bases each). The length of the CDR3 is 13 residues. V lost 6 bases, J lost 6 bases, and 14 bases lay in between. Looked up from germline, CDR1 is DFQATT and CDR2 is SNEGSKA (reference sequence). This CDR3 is CSAAGGRAGELFF. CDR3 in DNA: TGCAGTGCCGCTGGGGGTCGGGCCGGGGAGCTGTTTTTT.

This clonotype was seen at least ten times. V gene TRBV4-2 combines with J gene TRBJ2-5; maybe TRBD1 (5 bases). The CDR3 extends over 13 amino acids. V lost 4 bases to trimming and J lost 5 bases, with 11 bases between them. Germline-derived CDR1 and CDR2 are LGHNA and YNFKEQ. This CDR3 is CASSPDRQETQYF. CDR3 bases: TGTGCCAGCAGCCCCGATCGACAGGAGACCCAGTACTTC.

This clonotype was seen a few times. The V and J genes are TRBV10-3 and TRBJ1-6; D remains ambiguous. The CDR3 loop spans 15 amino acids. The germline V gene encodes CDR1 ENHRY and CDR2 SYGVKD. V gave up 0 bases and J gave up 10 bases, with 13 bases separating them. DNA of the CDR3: TGTGCCATCAGTGAGTCGGCGGGGAAGGACTCACCCCTCCACTTT. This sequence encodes CAISESAGKDSPLHF.

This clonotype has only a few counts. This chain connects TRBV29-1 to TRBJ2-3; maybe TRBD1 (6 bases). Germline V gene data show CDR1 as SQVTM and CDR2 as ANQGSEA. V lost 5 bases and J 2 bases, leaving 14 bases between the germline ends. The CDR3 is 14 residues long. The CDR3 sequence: CSVNSGATTDTQYF. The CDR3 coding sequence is TGCAGCGTTAACTCAGGGGCGACCACAGATACGCAGTATTTT.

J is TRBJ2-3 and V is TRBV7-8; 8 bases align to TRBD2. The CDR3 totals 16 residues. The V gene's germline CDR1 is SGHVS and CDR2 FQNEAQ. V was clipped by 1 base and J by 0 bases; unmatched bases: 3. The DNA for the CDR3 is TGTGCCAGCAGCTTAGTGCTAGCGGGTAGCACAGATACGCAGTATTTT. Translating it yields CASSLVLAGSTDTQYF.

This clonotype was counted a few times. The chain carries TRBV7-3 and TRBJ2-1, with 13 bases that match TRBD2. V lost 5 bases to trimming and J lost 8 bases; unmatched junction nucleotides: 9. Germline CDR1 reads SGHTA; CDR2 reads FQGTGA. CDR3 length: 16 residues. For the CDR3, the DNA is TGTGCCAGCAGCCCAACCGGACTAGCGGGAGCGTATGAGCAGTTCTTC. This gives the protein CASSPTGLAGAYEQFF.

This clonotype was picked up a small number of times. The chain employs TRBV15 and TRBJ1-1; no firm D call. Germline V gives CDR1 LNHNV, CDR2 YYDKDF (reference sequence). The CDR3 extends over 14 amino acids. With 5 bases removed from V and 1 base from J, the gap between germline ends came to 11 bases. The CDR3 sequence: CATSATWKNTEAFF. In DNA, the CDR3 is TGTGCCACCAGCGCCACTTGGAAGAACACTGAAGCTTTCTTT. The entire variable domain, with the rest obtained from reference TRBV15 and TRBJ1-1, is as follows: DAMVIQNPRYQVTQFGKPVTLSCSQTLNHNVMYWYQQKSSQAPKLLFHYYDKDFNNEADTPDNFQSRRPNTSFCFLDIRSPGLGDTAMYLCATSATWKNTEAFFGQGTRLTVV.